Listed here is a single T cell receptor beta chain. Its antigen is still unknown. Using immunoSEQ multiplex PCR, the repertoire was profiled, and TCRdb retains in-frame clones only, with some absent. The table records roughly 30,000 clones, around 82% of them present only once. This sample was taken from a study of regulatory dendritic cells for organ transplantation. Study-wide points: Regulatory dendritic cells appeared to expand memory CD8+ clones less than mature ones. The authors noted considerable between-person heterogeneity in alloreactive memory CD8+ cells.

The germline V gene has CDR1 ENHRY and CDR2 SYGVKD. This CDR3 is built from 15 residues. The junction had 7 bases not matched to a gene; V was cut back by 4 bases and J by 7 bases. The clonotype comes from a human donor in good health. This chain links TRBV10-3 with TRBJ2-1; 10 bases map to TRBD2. Material: naive CD8+ T cells from blood. Subset denoted: CD45RA+ naive T cells. For the CDR3, the DNA is TGTGCCATCAGTGGCGAAGCGGGGGGGGGTAATGAGCAGTTCTTC. Translating gives CAISGEAGGGNEQFF.